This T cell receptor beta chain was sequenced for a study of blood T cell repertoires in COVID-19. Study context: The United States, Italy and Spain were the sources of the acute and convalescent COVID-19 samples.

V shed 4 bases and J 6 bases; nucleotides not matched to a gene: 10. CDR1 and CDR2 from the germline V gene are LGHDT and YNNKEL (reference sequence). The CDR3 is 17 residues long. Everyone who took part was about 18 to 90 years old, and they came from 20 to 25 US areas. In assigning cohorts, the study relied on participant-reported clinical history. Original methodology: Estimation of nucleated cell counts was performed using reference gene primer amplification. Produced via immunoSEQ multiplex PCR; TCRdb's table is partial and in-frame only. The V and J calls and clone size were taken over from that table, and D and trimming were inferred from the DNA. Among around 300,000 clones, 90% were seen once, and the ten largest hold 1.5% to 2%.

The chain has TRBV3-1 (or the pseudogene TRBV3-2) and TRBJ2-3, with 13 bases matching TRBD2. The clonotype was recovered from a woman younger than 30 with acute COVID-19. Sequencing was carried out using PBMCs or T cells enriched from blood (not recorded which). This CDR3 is CASSPGGLAGVLDTQYF. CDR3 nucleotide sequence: TGTGCCAGCAGCCCCGGTGGACTAGCGGGAGTTTTGGATACGCAGTATTTT.